The next 32 T cell receptor beta chains were all read from a single sample in a study of T-cell reconstitution after alpha-beta-depleted transplantation in children. Unique molecular identifiers featured in how the TCRbeta library was prepared. Using its own MiXCR run on the PCR reads, TCRdb lists one record per CDR3 protein. This sample yields hundreds of thousands of distinct CDR3 sequences, of which 24% are seen a single time; about 4.8% belongs to the top ten. Sequenced material: PBMCs, mostly from graft donor cells, taken 360 days after TCRalphabeta/CD19-depleted stem cell transplant. The receptor set was obtained from a female patient aged 2 to 10 who had a stem cell transplant for congenital amegakaryocytic thrombocytopenia, so the T cells may come from the graft donor.

This clonotype was detected only a few times. The chain employs TRBV4-2 and TRBJ2-3, with TRBD2 identical over 9 bases. With 1 base clipped from V and 1 base from J, the junction kept 3 bases outside the gene matches. The germline gives CDR1 LGHNA, CDR2 YNFKEQ. The CDR3 runs 16 residues. The CDR3 sequence: CASSQAERGGTDTQYF. CDR3 DNA: TGTGCCAGCAGCCAAGCAGAGCGGGGGGGCACAGATACGCAGTATTTT.

This sequence joins TRBV27 and TRBJ2-1, with TRBD2 as a possible D gene (6 bases). The ends were cut back, 7 bases at V and 3 bases at J, with 7 bases in the middle. The CDR3 covers 12 residues. Germline CDR1 reads MNHEY; CDR2 reads SMNVEV (reference sequence). Here the CDR3 reads CASMRDYNEQFF. Written as DNA, the CDR3 is TGTGCCAGCATGCGGGACTACAATGAGCAGTTCTTC.

The chain couples TRBV6-5 to TRBJ1-5; D call uncertain. Looked up from germline, CDR1 is MNHEY and CDR2 is SVGAGI. Trimming cost V 10 bases and J 1 base, with 8 bases left between them. CDR3 length: 12 residues. As DNA, the CDR3 is TGTGCCACCTCGGCGAGCAATCAGCCCCAGCATTTT. Amino acid sequence: CATSASNQPQHF.

The table lists this clonotype with many counts. The chain carries TRBV5-1 and TRBJ2-2; D unclear. Trimming removed 0 bases from V and 0 bases from J, with 3 bases in between. The length of the CDR3 is 14 residues. Germline CDR1 and CDR2: SGHRS and YFSETQ. CDR3 DNA sequence: TGCGCCAGCAGCTTGGCGCCGAACACCGGGGAGCTGTTTTTT. Protein: CASSLAPNTGELFF.

This clonotype appeared many times. This chain uses TRBV4-1 with TRBJ2-7; 10 nucleotides line up with TRBD2. Germline-derived CDR1 and CDR2 are MGHRA and YSYEKL. Losses at the gene ends were 0 bases for V and 3 bases for J; bases not matched to a gene: 5. This CDR3 comprises 16 residues. In DNA, the CDR3 is TGCGCCAGCAGCCAAGATACTAGCGGGACACTCTACGAGCAGTACTTC. This gives the protein CASSQDTSGTLYEQYF.

Many counts were recorded for this clonotype. The rearrangement links TRBV12-3 or TRBV12-4 to TRBJ2-7; D assignment may be TRBD1 or TRBD2 (5 bases each). Trimming cost V 2 bases and J 4 bases, with 9 bases left between them. The CDR3 covers 13 residues. CDR3 coding DNA: TGTGCCAGCAGTTTATGGGGGAAGTACGAGCAGTACTTC. This gives the protein CASSLWGKYEQYF.

This clonotype was picked up a small number of times. The J gene is TRBJ1-1, the V gene TRBV5-1; weak D call: TRBD1 (5 bases). V lost 5 bases to trimming and J lost 1 base, with 18 bases between them. CDR1 is SGHRS and CDR2 is YFSETQ in the germline V gene. This CDR3 region has 16 residues. The CDR3 protein is CASSPGTPNWNTEAFF. CDR3 bases: TGCGCCAGCAGTCCCGGGACGCCTAATTGGAACACTGAAGCTTTCTTT.

This clonotype came up once. Since no conserved phenylalanine or tryptophan closes the CDR3, a read error is the likely cause. The genes are TRBV20-1 and TRBJ1-1; TRBD1 aligns across 9 bases. The length of the CDR3 is 13 residues. The J segment lost 4 bases and the V segment lost 7 bases, leaving 7 bases of the junction unmatched. Germline V gene sequence: CDR1 DFQATT, CDR2 SNEGSKA (reference sequence). The CDR3 protein is CSVATGGITEAFS. DNA of the CDR3: TGCAGTGTAGCGACAGGGGGGATCACTGAAGCTTTCTCT.

The chain has TRBV9 and TRBJ2-1; D may be TRBD2 (6 bases). V was pared by 2 bases and J by 3 bases, with 18 bases between. The CDR3 has 17 amino acids. In germline, CDR1 is SGDLS, CDR2 YYNGEE. The CDR3 nucleotides read TGTGCCAGCAGCGTTTCGGAGGGGCGGAACTTCTACAATGAGCAGTTCTTC. Translated, it gives CASSVSEGRNFYNEQFF.

Here the CDR3 DNA reads TGTGCCAGCAGCTTCGAGGGCGGTCTAGCGGCTACCTACGAGCAGTACTTC. Its protein is CASSFEGGLAATYEQYF. The gene calls are TRBV7-9 and TRBJ2-7; 7 bases fit TRBD2. This CDR3 has 17 amino acids. In germline, CDR1 is SEHNR, CDR2 FQNEAQ (reference sequence). The V gene end was trimmed by 3 bases and the J gene end by 2 bases; junction bases not matched to a gene: 13.

The chain joins TRBV12-3 or TRBV12-4 to TRBJ1-1; D unresolved. Trimming pared 2 bases from V and 0 bases from J, leaving 4 bases between. The CDR3 is 13 amino acids. The CDR3 here is CASSLIMNTEAFF. The CDR3 DNA follows: TGTGCCAGCAGTTTAATAATGAACACTGAAGCTTTCTTT.

A single count supports this clonotype. The rearrangement uses TRBV6-1 and TRBJ2-1, with a tentative D call TRBD1 (5 bases). Per germline, CDR1 MNHNS and CDR2 SASEGT. This CDR3 is 12 amino acids long. Deletions cut 7 bases from V and 10 bases from J, with 14 bases between. The CDR3 DNA sequence: TGTGCCAGCAAGGGGCAGGGTGGGGAGCAGTTCTTC. This encodes CASKGQGGEQFF.

Only a few counts were recorded for this clonotype. This rearrangement joins TRBV7-3 to TRBJ2-5; 7 bases line up with TRBD2. The CDR3 contains 15 residues. V gave up 5 bases and J gave up 5 bases; unmatched junction bases: 11. CDR1 and CDR2 (germline): SGHTA, FQGTGA. DNA for the CDR3: TGTGCCAGCAGCCCCAACCCGGGGGGAGGCGAGACCCAGTACTTC. Its translation: CASSPNPGGGETQYF.

In this sample, this clonotype turned up a few times. The genes are TRBV25-1 and TRBJ2-1, with TRBD2 matching 7 bases. From germline, CDR1 is MGHDK and CDR2 SYGVNS. Trimming removed 5 bases from V and 6 bases from J; junction bases left unmatched: 4. The CDR3 length is 13 residues. This CDR3 reads CASSLIAGNEQFF. In nucleotides, the CDR3 is TGTGCCAGCAGTCTGATAGCGGGCAATGAGCAGTTCTTC.

This clonotype has a handful of counts. V is TRBV12-3 or TRBV12-4 and J is TRBJ2-7, with D tentatively TRBD1 (5 bases). The V end was cut by 5 bases, the J end by 4 bases, with 9 bases between. This CDR3 comprises 12 residues. The CDR3 loop reads CASSHQGYEQYF. The CDR3 nucleotides are TGTGCCAGCAGTCACCAGGGATACGAGCAGTACTTC.

This sequence joins TRBV20-1 and TRBJ2-7; 9 bases map to TRBD1. This CDR3 contains 16 residues. V gave up 3 bases and J gave up 5 bases; unmatched junction bases: 14. CDR1 and CDR2 (germline): DFQATT, SNEGSKA (reference sequence). As DNA, the CDR3 is TGCAGTGCTAGTAGGGCAAGTGGGACAGGGAGCCACGAGCAGTACTTC. It encodes CSASRASGTGSHEQYF.

V is TRBV4-3 and J is TRBJ2-1, with TRBD2 matching over 9 bases. Per the germline V gene, CDR1 is LGHNA and CDR2 is YSLEER. Germline trimming cut 6 bases from V and 11 bases from J; bases unmatched to any gene: 8. The CDR3 runs 13 residues. The chain's CDR3 is CASRSRREGQQFF. CDR3 nucleotide sequence: TGCGCCAGCAGGTCCCGGCGGGAGGGCCAGCAGTTCTTC.

This clonotype was recorded at least ten times. The gene calls are TRBV20-1 and TRBJ2-7; TRBD2 matches at 9 bases. Germline V lookup: CDR1 DFQATT, CDR2 SNEGSKA (reference sequence). Germline trimming cut 0 bases from V and 3 bases from J; bases unmatched to any gene: 6. The CDR3 consists of 15 residues. CDR3 in amino acids: CSARDNLAGLYEQYF. DNA for the CDR3: TGCAGTGCTAGAGATAACCTAGCGGGACTCTACGAGCAGTACTTC.

This chain connects TRBV27 to TRBJ2-3; 11 bases align to TRBD2. Unmatched junction bases numbered 14, after V lost 6 bases and J lost 6 bases. The CDR3 is 17 amino acids. Germline V gene lookup returns CDR1 MNHEY and CDR2 SMNVEV (reference sequence). In DNA, the CDR3 is TGTGCCAGCAGCCGAGGGTCGGGGACTAGCGGCTCTGATACGCAGTATTTT. Protein sequence: CASSRGSGTSGSDTQYF.

Ten or more counts support this clonotype. This chain uses TRBV9 with TRBJ2-1; 14 bases fit TRBD2. Looked up from germline, CDR1 is SGDLS and CDR2 is YYNGEE. V lost 1 base to trimming and J lost 2 bases; unmatched junction nucleotides: 5. The CDR3 is 18 residues long. The CDR3 nucleotides read TGTGCCAGCAGCGTACGGACTAGCGGGGGGAAGGCCTACAATGAGCAGTTCTTC. Protein: CASSVRTSGGKAYNEQFF.

This chain links TRBV10-2 with TRBJ2-7; 13 bases match TRBD2. The germline CDR1 and CDR2 sequences are WSHSY and SAAADI. This CDR3 has 14 amino acids. J lost 1 base, V lost 6 bases, and 0 bases had no gene match. CDR3 amino acids: CASRTSGRSYEQYF. The CDR3 nucleotides read TGCGCCAGCAGGACTAGCGGGAGGTCCTACGAGCAGTACTTC.

In its sample, this clonotype was seen a few times. The gene calls are TRBV11-2 and TRBJ2-3; D not certain. The length of the CDR3 is 18 residues. CDR1 SGHAT and CDR2 FQNNGV come from the germline V gene. Trimming took 4 bases from V and 0 from J, leaving 20 bases between them. This chain's CDR3 is CASSSLGRDVPSTDTQYF. DNA for the CDR3: TGTGCCAGCAGCTCCCTCGGACGAGACGTGCCTAGCACAGATACGCAGTATTTT.

The CDR3 DNA sequence: TGTGCCAGCAGTTACGCACTTGGACAGGGAGATACGCAGTATTTT. Translating gives CASSYALGQGDTQYF. J is TRBJ2-3 and V is TRBV6-2 or TRBV6-3; TRBD1 aligns across 8 bases. The CDR3 is made up of 15 amino acids. CDR1 is MNHEY and CDR2 is SVGEGT in the germline V gene. V trimming: 2 bases; J trimming: 5 bases; junction bases outside the gene matches: 6.

The chain couples TRBV2 to TRBJ1-4; a weak D match, TRBD1 (6 bases). The CDR3 runs 13 residues. Trimming took off 10 bases at V and 5 bases at J, with 14 bases between the two ends. Germline lookup yields CDR1 SNHLY and CDR2 FYNNEI. CDR3 in DNA: TGTGCCACGAAGGACAGCGGGAATGAAAAACTGTTTTTT. This gives the protein CATKDSGNEKLFF.

The chain recombines TRBV10-3 with TRBJ2-2; TRBD1 agrees at 7 bases. The trim removed 6 bases at V and 0 bases at J, leaving 4 bases unmatched. Germline CDR1 and CDR2: ENHRY and SYGVKD. The CDR3 extends over 15 amino acids. The CDR3: CAIRLDRANTGELFF. DNA for the CDR3: TGTGCCATCAGACTAGACAGGGCGAACACCGGGGAGCTGTTTTTT.

This clonotype occurred once. The chain couples TRBV11-3 to TRBJ2-1; D might be TRBD2 (6 bases). The V end was cut by 6 bases, the J end by 7 bases, with 13 bases between. The germline V gene encodes CDR1 SGHNT and CDR2 YENEEA. This CDR3 contains 13 residues. Here the CDR3 DNA reads TGTGCCAGCAGTGAGACTAGTTTTAATGAGCAGTTCTTC. It is translated as CASSETSFNEQFF.

The rearrangement uses TRBV3-1 and TRBJ2-2; weak D call: TRBD2 (7 bases). Germline-derived CDR1 and CDR2 are LGHDT and YNNKEL (reference sequence). Trimming removed 3 bases at V and 6 bases at J, with 17 bases between. The CDR3 runs to 16 residues. In DNA form, the CDR3 reads TGTGCCAGCAGCCAGGAGTTTCGGGGGGCAGCCGGGGAGCTGTTTTTT. Translation gives CASSQEFRGAAGELFF.

This clonotype has only a few counts. The chain is built from TRBV12-3 or TRBV12-4 and TRBJ1-4; 7 bases align to TRBD1. Trimming took 2 bases from V and 7 from J; bases not matched to a gene: 4. CDR3 size: 14 residues. The DNA for the CDR3 is TGTGCCAGCAGTTTACAGGGGGAGTTTGAAAAACTGTTTTTT. It translates to CASSLQGEFEKLFF.

The V gene is TRBV2, the J gene TRBJ2-7; D is unclear. CDR1 and CDR2 from the germline V gene are SNHLY and FYNNEI. The CDR3 covers 11 residues. The V gene lost 5 bases and the J gene lost 9 bases, with 11 bases spanning the gap. CDR3 sequence reads: CASSTDTRQYF. The CDR3 coding sequence is TGTGCCAGCAGTACCGATACGAGGCAGTACTTC. Complete variable domain (other parts from reference TRBV2 and TRBJ2-7): EPEVTQTPSHQVTQMGQEVILRCVPISNHLYFYWYRQILGQKVEFLVSFYNNEISEKSEIFDDQFSVERPDGSNFTLKIRSTKLEDSAMYFCASSTDTRQYFGPGTRLTVT.

This clonotype was detected ten times or more. This rearrangement joins TRBV29-1 to TRBJ2-5; D is possibly TRBD2 (5 bases). Germline V gene lookup returns CDR1 SQVTM and CDR2 ANQGSEA. The V end lost 6 bases, the J end lost 3 bases, and 8 bases lay between the germline ends. The CDR3 runs to 11 residues. DNA of the CDR3: TGCAGCGTGTTGAGGGAAGAGACCCAGTACTTC. It translates to CSVLREETQYF.

V and J are TRBV28 and TRBJ2-7; tentative D call: TRBD2 (6 bases). V lost 4 bases and J lost 2, with 18 bases in between. The CDR3 is 16 amino acids. Germline V lookup: CDR1 MDHEN, CDR2 SYDVKM. CDR3 sequence reads: CASSSPSGGRAYEQYF. Written as DNA, the CDR3 is TGTGCCAGCAGTTCTCCGTCTGGGGGGAGAGCCTACGAGCAGTACTTC.

V and J are TRBV6-4 and TRBJ2-5; D is possibly TRBD1 (6 bases). Germline V gene sequence: CDR1 MRHNA, CDR2 SNTAGT. V shed 4 bases and J shed 5 bases, with 8 bases lying between them. There are 12 residues in the CDR3. The CDR3 bases are TGTGCCAGCAGTGCTGGACAGGAGACCCAGTACTTC. Translating gives CASSAGQETQYF.